This entry lists 7 T cell receptor beta chains sequenced from one sample in a study of CD8 T cells in ankylosing spondylitis listed by TCRdb under 2017. Receptor amplification or capture employed 5' RACE. Sequenced on an Illumina HiSeq 2500. The public reads were quality trimmed at Q25 with fastp and then assembled into clones with MiXCR by TCRdb, keeping productive beta chains. Every entry covers one CDR3 protein and lists the most common genes and DNA from its rows. The sample data list fewer than 650,000 distinct CDR3 sequences, and roughly 12% of these were observed just once. Nearly 7% of the sample is in the top ten clones. Antigens of these TCRs are unknown. The full study reports these points: Blood from ankylosing spondylitis patients appeared to be characterized by a TCR beta motif composed of several highly homologous amino acid variants.

The specimen sequenced was blood, either unsorted or a sorted T cell fraction (not recorded which). Receptors originate from a male donor with ankylosing spondylitis.

The chain joins TRBV7-9 to TRBJ2-5; TRBD2 matches at 10 bases. This CDR3 contains 14 residues. The junction had 4 bases not matched to a gene; V was cut back by 5 bases and J by 4 bases. Germline V CDR1 and CDR2: SEHNR, FQNEAQ (reference sequence). CDR3 in DNA: TGTGCCAGCAGCCCGGGACTAGCGATAGAGACCCAGTACTTC. Translating it yields CASSPGLAIETQYF.

This clonotype was seen only a few times. V usage is TRBV2 and J usage is TRBJ1-2, with 8 bases aligning to TRBD1. The CDR3 consists of 14 residues. The junction had 12 bases not matched to a gene; V was cut back by 7 bases and J by 8 bases. Germline CDR1 SNHLY, CDR2 FYNNEI. The CDR3 sequence: CASIQPGQVVGYTF. In nucleotides, the CDR3 is TGTGCCAGCATTCAGCCGGGACAGGTTGTCGGCTACACCTTC.

This clonotype was observed a handful of times. The chain combines TRBV20-1 with TRBJ1-1; D might be TRBD1 (6 bases). The germline V gene encodes CDR1 DFQATT and CDR2 SNEGSKA (reference sequence). This CDR3 has 18 amino acids. The V end was cut by 4 bases, the J end by 4 bases, with 28 bases between. The CDR3 coding sequence is TGCAGTGCTACCCCGAATAGGCCCGTACAGGGAGGCGGCACTGAAGCTTTCTTT. This codes for CSATPNRPVQGGGTEAFF.

This clonotype was detected ten times or more. This sequence joins TRBV11-2 and TRBJ2-1, with TRBD1 matching over 9 bases. V was pared by 3 bases and J by 7 bases, with 7 bases of the junction left unmatched. The germline CDR1 and CDR2 sequences are SGHAT and FQNNGV. CDR3 length equals 15 residues. CDR3 sequence: CASSFRDRAVNEQFF. DNA for the CDR3: TGTGCCAGCAGCTTCCGGGACAGGGCAGTAAATGAGCAGTTCTTC.

The CDR3 reads CASSGGTGTETQYF. Here the CDR3 DNA reads TGTGCCAGCAGTGGGGGGACAGGGACAGAGACCCAGTACTTC. The genes are TRBV2 and TRBJ2-5, with 9 bases fitting TRBD1. This CDR3 region has 14 residues. V shed 4 bases and J 4 bases; nucleotides not matched to a gene: 4. CDR1 and CDR2 (germline): SNHLY, FYNNEI.

J is TRBJ2-2 and V is TRBV27; TRBD1 aligns across 8 bases. The ends lost 3 bases at V and 5 bases at J; junction bases unmatched: 5. CDR1 is MNHEY and CDR2 is SMNVEV in the germline V gene (reference sequence). The CDR3 contains 15 residues. For the CDR3, the DNA is TGTGCCAGCAGTTTTACCAGGGGGCGAACCGGGGAGCTGTTTTTT. Its protein is CASSFTRGRTGELFF.

This clonotype appeared a few times. J is TRBJ2-1 and V is TRBV3-1, with a tentative D call TRBD2 (6 bases). CDR3 length: 16 residues. Per the germline V gene, CDR1 is LGHDT and CDR2 is YNNKEL (reference sequence). Deletions cut 1 base from V and 10 bases from J, with 20 bases between. The CDR3 here is CASSQGETRGLSEQFF. In DNA, the CDR3 is TGTGCCAGCAGCCAAGGGGAGACTAGGGGTCTTTCGGAGCAGTTCTTC.